This TCR beta chain originates from a study of blood T cell repertoires in COVID-19. The CDR3 has 15 amino acids. The germline V gene encodes CDR1 SGHAT and CDR2 FQNNGV. V lost 5 bases, J lost 6 bases, and 3 bases stayed unmatched. Assay used: immunoSEQ multiplex PCR; TCRdb lists only in-frame clones, some missing. Among some 110,000 clones listed, about 74% were seen once. The V gene is TRBV11-2, the J gene TRBJ2-1; TRBD2 agrees at 14 bases. Sequenced material: peripheral blood. This TCR was sampled from a man aged 80 or over with COVID-19, enrolled during active disease. The CDR3 sequence: CASSRTSGGFNEQFF. CDR3 sequence (DNA): TGTGCCAGCAGCCGGACTAGCGGGGGGTTCAATGAGCAGTTCTTC.